The sequence of this T cell receptor beta chain was determined in a study of blood T cell repertoires in COVID-19. Looking at the study overall: Collection of acute and convalescent COVID-19 samples took place in the United States, Italy and Spain. PBMCs, B-cell-depleted T cells, or T cells provided the cDNA or gDNA that made up the material.

The table lists this clone with a few counts. Per the authors' pipeline: Reference gene primer amplification gave estimated nucleated cell counts. Some clones are missing from TCRdb's copy, which holds only in-frame ones; the method was immunoSEQ multiplex PCR. The V and J calls and clone size are taken from that table; D and trimming were inferred from the DNA. Here the sample spans 200,000 or so clones, around 86% being singletons. The trim removed 4 bases at V and 5 bases at J, leaving 6 bases unmatched. The CDR3 loop spans 16 amino acids. CDR1 and CDR2 from the germline V gene are SGHAT and FQNNGV.

The chain carries TRBV11-2 and TRBJ2-2; 11 nucleotides agree with TRBD1. The source material was peripheral blood. The receptor's source is a woman between 35 and 50 years old with acute or convalescent COVID-19. CDR3 protein: CASSSYGTGGTGELFF. The CDR3 nucleotides are TGTGCCAGCAGCTCCTACGGGACAGGGGGGACCGGGGAGCTGTTTTTT.